This paragraph reports one T cell receptor beta chain. The CDR3 runs to 14 residues. Germline lookup yields CDR1 KGHSH and CDR2 LQKENI. V was shortened by 5 bases and J by 4 bases, with 13 bases between the two germline ends. This sample is part of a study of healthy donors' naive CD4 and CD8 T cells. Each TCR library used roughly 490 ng of total RNA and a linear amplification protocol. TCRdb re-called the reads with MiXCR, one entry per CDR3 protein. The sample lists approximately 180,000 distinct CDR3 sequences, under 85% occurring once. The chain uses TRBV18 and TRBJ2-3, with a tentative D call TRBD1 (6 bases). The source material was naive CD4+ and CD8+ T cells sorted from blood, pooled from several donors. The sequence came from a pool of human donors in good health; the sample pools cells from several healthy donors. CDR3 in amino acids: CASSATGLADTQYF. The CDR3 DNA reads TGTGCCAGCTCAGCAACAGGGCTCGCAGATACGCAGTATTTT.